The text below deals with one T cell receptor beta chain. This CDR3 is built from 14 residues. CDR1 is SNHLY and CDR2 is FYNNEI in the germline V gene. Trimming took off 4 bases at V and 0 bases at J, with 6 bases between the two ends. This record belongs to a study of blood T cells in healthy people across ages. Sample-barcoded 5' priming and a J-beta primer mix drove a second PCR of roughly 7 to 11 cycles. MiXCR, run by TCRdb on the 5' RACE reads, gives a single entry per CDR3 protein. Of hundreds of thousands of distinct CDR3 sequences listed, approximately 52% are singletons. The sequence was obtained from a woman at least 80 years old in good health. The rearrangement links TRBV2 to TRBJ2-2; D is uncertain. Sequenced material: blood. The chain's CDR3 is CASSGQANTGELFF. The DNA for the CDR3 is TGTGCCAGCAGTGGCCAAGCGAACACCGGGGAGCTGTTTTTT.